The following is a TCR beta chain sequence with its context. Its antigen is as yet unknown. CDR3 size: 15 residues. V trimming: 4 bases; J trimming: 3 bases; junction bases outside the gene matches: 10. Germline loops: CDR1 SGHNT, CDR2 YYREEE (reference sequence). The data were obtained in a study of cytomegalovirus exposure and HLA in healthy donors. PCR amplification relied on 60 Vbeta primers (plus 13 Jbeta primers). The data were produced by immunoSEQ multiplex PCR, yet TCRdb's version contains in-frame clones alone and is incomplete. There are 150,000 to 200,000 clones in the sample; about 77% occur only once, and approximately 6% lies in the top ten. The study's findings and limits: Later analysis placed DRB1 highest and HLA-C lowest in TCR association rates, which differed by HLA locus. Later analysis identified a missense DCLRE1C variant that was linked to TCR beta V- and J-gene trimming.

Among the donors, all were healthy bone marrow donors. Sequencing was carried out using PBMCs. The receptor was derived from a woman between 25 and 40 years old in good health and CMV-seropositive. The gene calls are TRBV5-4 and TRBJ2-7; 7 bases match TRBD2. CDR3 sequence: CASSNPGLGYYEQYF. The CDR3 DNA reads TGTGCCAGCAGCAACCCCGGACTAGGGTACTACGAGCAGTACTTC.